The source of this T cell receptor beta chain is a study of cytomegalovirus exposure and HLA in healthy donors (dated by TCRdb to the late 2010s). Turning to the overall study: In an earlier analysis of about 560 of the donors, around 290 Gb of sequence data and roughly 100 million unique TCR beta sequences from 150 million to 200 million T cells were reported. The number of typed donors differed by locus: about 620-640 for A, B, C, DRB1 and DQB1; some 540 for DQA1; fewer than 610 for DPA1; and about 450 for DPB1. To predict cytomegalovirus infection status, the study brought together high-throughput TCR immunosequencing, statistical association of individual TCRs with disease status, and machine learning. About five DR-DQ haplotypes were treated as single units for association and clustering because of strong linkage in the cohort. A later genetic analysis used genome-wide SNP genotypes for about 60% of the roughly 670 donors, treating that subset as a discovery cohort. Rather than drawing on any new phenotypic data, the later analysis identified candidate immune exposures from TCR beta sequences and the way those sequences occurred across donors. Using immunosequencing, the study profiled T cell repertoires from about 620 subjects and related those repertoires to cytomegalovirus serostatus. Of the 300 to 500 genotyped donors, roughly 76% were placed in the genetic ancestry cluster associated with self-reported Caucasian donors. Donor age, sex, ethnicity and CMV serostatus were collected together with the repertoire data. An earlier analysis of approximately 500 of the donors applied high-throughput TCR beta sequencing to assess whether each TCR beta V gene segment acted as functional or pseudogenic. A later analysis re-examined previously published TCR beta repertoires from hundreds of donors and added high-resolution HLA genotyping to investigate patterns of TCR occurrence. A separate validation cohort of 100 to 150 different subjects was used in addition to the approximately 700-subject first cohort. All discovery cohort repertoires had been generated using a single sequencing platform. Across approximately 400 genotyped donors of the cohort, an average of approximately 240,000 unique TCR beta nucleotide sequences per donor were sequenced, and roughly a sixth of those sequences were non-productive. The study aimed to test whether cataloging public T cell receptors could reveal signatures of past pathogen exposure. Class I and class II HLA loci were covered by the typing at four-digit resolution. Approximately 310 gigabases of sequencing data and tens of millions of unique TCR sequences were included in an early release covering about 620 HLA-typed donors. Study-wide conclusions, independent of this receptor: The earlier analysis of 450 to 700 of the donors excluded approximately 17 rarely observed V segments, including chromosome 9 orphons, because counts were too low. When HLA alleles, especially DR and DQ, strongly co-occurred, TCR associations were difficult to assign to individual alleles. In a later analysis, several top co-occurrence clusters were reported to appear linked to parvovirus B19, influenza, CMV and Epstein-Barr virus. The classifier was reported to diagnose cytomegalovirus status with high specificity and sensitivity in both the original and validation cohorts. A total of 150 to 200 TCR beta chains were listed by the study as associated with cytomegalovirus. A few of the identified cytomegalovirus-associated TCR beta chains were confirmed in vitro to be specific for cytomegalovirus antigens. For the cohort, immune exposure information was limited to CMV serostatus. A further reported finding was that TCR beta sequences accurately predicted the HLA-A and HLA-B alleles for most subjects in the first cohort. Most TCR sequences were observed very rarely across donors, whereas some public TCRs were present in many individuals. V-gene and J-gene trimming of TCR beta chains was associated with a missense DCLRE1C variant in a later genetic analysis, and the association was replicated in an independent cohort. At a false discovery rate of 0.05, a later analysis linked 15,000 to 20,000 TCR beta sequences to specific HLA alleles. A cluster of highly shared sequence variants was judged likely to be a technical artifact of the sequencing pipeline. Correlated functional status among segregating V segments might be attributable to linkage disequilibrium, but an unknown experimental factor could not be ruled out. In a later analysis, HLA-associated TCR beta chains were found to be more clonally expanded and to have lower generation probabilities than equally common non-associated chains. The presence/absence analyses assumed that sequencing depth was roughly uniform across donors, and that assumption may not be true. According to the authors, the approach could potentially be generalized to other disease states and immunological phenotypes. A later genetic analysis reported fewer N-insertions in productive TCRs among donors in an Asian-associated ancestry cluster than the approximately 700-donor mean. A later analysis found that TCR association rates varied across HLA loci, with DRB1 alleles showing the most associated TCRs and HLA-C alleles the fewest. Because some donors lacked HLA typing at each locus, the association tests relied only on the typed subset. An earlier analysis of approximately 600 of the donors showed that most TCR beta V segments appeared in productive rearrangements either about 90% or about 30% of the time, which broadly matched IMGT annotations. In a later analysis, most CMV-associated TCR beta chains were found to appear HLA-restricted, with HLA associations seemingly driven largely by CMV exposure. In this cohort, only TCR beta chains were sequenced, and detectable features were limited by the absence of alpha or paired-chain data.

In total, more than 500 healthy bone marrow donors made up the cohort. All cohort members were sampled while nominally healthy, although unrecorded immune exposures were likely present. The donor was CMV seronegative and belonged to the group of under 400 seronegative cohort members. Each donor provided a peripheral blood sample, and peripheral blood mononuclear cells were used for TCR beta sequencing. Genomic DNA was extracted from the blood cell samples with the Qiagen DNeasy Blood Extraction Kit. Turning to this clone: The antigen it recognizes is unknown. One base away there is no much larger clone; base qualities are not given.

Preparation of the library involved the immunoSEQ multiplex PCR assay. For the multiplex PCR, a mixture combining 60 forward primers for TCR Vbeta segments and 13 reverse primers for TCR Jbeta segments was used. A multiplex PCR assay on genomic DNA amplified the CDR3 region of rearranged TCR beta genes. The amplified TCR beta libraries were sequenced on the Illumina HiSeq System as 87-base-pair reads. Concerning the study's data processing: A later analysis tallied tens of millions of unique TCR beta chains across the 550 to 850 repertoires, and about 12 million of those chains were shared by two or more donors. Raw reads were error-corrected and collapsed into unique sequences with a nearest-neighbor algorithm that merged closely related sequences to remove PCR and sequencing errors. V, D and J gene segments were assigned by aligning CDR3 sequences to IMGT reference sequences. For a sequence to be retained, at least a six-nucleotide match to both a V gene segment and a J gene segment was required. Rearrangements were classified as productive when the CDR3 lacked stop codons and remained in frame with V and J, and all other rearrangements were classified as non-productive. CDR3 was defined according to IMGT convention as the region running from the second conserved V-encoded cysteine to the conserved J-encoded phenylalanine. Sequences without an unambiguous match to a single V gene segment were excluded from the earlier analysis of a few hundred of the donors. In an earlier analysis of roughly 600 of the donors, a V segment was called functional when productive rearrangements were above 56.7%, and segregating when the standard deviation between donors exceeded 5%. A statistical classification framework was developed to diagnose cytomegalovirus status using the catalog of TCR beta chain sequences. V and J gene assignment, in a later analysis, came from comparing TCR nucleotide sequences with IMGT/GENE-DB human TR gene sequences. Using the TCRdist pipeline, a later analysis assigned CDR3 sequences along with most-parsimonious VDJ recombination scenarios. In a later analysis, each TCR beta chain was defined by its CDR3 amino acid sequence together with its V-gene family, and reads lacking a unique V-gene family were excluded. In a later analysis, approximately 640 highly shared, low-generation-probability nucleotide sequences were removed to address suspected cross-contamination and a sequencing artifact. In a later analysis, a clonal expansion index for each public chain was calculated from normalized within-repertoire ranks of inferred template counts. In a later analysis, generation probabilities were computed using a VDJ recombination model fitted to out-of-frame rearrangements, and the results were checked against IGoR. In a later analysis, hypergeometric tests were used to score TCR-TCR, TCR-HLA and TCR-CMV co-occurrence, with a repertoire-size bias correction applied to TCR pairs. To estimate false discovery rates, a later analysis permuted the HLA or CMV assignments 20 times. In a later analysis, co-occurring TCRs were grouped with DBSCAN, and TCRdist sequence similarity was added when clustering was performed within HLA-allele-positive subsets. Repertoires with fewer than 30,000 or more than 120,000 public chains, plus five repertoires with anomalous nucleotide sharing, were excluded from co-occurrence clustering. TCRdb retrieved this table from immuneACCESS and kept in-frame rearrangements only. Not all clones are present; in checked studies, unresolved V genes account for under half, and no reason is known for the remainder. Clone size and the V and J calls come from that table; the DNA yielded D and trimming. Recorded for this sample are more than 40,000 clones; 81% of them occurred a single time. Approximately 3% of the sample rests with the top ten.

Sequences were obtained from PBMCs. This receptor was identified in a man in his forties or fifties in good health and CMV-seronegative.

The DNA is as follows: TGTGCCAGCAGCTTAGAAGCTGGGCCCCTTTCACCCCTCCACTTT. Translation gives CASSLEAGPLSPLHF. The sequence links TRBV7-3 to TRBJ1-6; confidence is insufficient to name the D gene. The CDR3 holds 15 amino acids from the cysteine to the phenylalanine. Only CDR3 DNA remains: 45 bases, in frame from the first base. V was cut back by 2 bases and J by 9 bases, leaving a gap of 14 bases between them. CDR1 and CDR2 were assigned from the germline V gene as SGHTA and FQGTGA.